The 20 T cell receptor beta chains below all came from one sample that was sequenced in a study of CD8 T cells in ankylosing spondylitis. Notes on the study in general: A TCR beta motif made of fewer than ten highly homologous variants seemed typical of ankylosing spondylitis blood.

TCRdb processed the 5' RACE reads anew with MiXCR; each CDR3 protein has one entry. The repertoire holds a few hundred thousand distinct CDR3 sequences, approximately 20% seen once, with about a sixth in the top ten. What these receptors recognize is not known. The material sequenced was blood, either unsorted or a sorted T cell fraction (not recorded which). These receptors originate from a male donor with ankylosing spondylitis.

The gene calls are TRBV3-1 and TRBJ2-6; D is ambiguous. CDR1 is LGHDT and CDR2 is YNNKEL in the germline V gene (reference sequence). The CDR3 is made up of 14 amino acids. V shed 1 base and J shed 5 bases, with 6 bases lying between them. CDR3 coding DNA: TGTGCCAGCAGCCAAGTTGGGTGGGCCAACGTCCTGACTTTC. Translation: CASSQVGWANVLTF.

This clonotype was found a few times. The chain uses TRBV15 and TRBJ2-1; D possibly corresponds to TRBD2 (5 bases). Germline V gene sequence: CDR1 LNHNV, CDR2 YYDKDF (reference sequence). V was trimmed by 0 bases and J by 2 bases, leaving 8 bases between them. The CDR3 covers 15 residues. The CDR3 region is CATSRDGNPYNEQFF. The CDR3 nucleotides are TGTGCCACCAGCAGAGACGGGAACCCCTACAATGAGCAGTTCTTC.

This clonotype was seen more than once but under ten times. This CDR3 is CASSETGISTDTQYF. The CDR3 region has the DNA TGTGCCAGCAGTGAAACAGGCATTAGCACAGATACGCAGTATTTT. V gene TRBV6-4 combines with J gene TRBJ2-3; possibly TRBD1 for D (5 bases). Germline V gene sequence: CDR1 MRHNA, CDR2 SNTAGT. The CDR3 runs to 15 residues. The V end lost 3 bases, the J end lost 0 bases, and 10 bases lay between the germline ends.

The chain employs TRBV6-5 and TRBJ2-7; D is unclear. CDR1 is MNHEY and CDR2 is SVGAGI in the germline V gene. V was clipped by 0 bases and J by 3 bases, with 9 bases between them. The CDR3 covers 14 residues. The CDR3 spells CASSYSPRIYEQYF. CDR3 coding DNA: TGTGCCAGCAGTTACTCCCCCAGGATCTACGAGCAGTACTTC.

This clonotype was counted only a few times. This rearrangement joins TRBV18 to TRBJ1-6; the D is unclear. V lost 2 bases, J lost 5 bases, and 7 bases lay in between. Germline V gives CDR1 KGHSH, CDR2 LQKENI. The CDR3 sequence is 14 residues long. The CDR3 DNA is TGTGCCAGCTCACCATCCCCGGATAATTCACCCCTCCACTTT. Its protein product is CASSPSPDNSPLHF.

The chain uses TRBV18 and TRBJ2-1; 13 positions agree with TRBD2. CDR3 length equals 15 residues. Germline V gives CDR1 KGHSH, CDR2 LQKENI. With 5 bases clipped from V and 9 bases from J, the junction kept 7 bases outside the gene matches. CDR3 nucleotides: TGTGCCAGCTCAGGGACTAGCGGGACTTATCGTGAGCAGTTCTTC. Its protein product is CASSGTSGTYREQFF.

V usage is TRBV6-4 and J usage is TRBJ2-1; the match to TRBD2 covers 7 bases. Germline V gives CDR1 MRHNA, CDR2 SNTAGT. CDR3 size: 16 residues. Trimming cost V 0 bases and J 1 base; bases outside gene matches: 3. The chain's CDR3 is CASSDSAGPSYNEQFF. The CDR3 DNA sequence: TGTGCCAGCAGTGACTCAGCGGGGCCATCCTACAATGAGCAGTTCTTC.

In this sample, this clonotype turned up a few times. V usage is TRBV9 and J usage is TRBJ1-5; D remains ambiguous. The CDR3 totals 13 residues. CDR1 is SGDLS, CDR2 YYNGEE, per germline. V lost 0 bases and J 9 bases, leaving 10 bases between the germline ends. The CDR3 here is CASSVAQEGPQHF. CDR3 nucleotide sequence: TGTGCCAGCAGCGTAGCTCAGGAGGGGCCCCAGCATTTT. The entire variable domain, with the rest obtained from reference TRBV9 and TRBJ1-5, is as follows: DSGVTQTPKHLITATGQRVTLRCSPRSGDLSVYWYQQSLDQGLQFLIQYYNGEERAKGNILERFSAQQFPDLHSELNLSSLELGDSALYFCASSVAQEGPQHFGDGTRLSIL.

V and J are TRBV5-1 and TRBJ2-2; D remains unclear. CDR1 SGHRS and CDR2 YFSETQ come from the germline V gene. The V and J ends lost 2 bases and 4 bases respectively, with 6 bases between them. This CDR3 is 13 amino acids long. Written as DNA, the CDR3 is TGCGCCAGCAGCTTCGAGAGCACCGGGGAGCTGTTTTTT. Translation gives CASSFESTGELFF. Supplemented by reference TRBV5-1 and TRBJ2-2, the full variable domain reads KAGVTQTPRYLIKTRGQQVTLSCSPISGHRSVSWYQQTPGQGLQFLFEYFSETQRNKGNFPGRFSGRQFSNSRSEMNVSTLELGDSALYLCASSFESTGELFFGEGSRLTVL.

The chain couples TRBV24-1 to TRBJ2-3; the D gene is possibly TRBD1 (5 bases). V was pared by 1 base and J by 3 bases, with 7 bases between. The germline V gene encodes CDR1 KGHDR and CDR2 SFDVKD. The CDR3 spans 14 residues. CDR3 coding DNA: TGTGCCACCAGTGATTTTCAGGGAACAGATACGCAGTATTTT. Its protein is CATSDFQGTDTQYF.

This clonotype was found a few times. The V and J genes are TRBV5-6 and TRBJ2-7; a possible D gene is TRBD1 (5 bases). The CDR3 is made up of 13 amino acids. Trimming left V 3 bases short and J 2 bases short, with 9 bases between. Germline V gene data show CDR1 as SGHDT and CDR2 as YYEEEE. CDR3 sequence (DNA): TGTGCCAGCAGCTGGACACCCACCTACGAGCAGTACTTC. It yields the protein CASSWTPTYEQYF.

This clonotype was seen repeatedly, ten times or more. The chain is built from TRBV10-3 and TRBJ2-7; 9 nucleotides agree with TRBD1. V dropped 6 bases and J dropped 5; count of bases not matched to a gene: 8. The germline V gene has CDR1 ENHRY and CDR2 SYGVKD. The length of the CDR3 is 14 residues. The DNA for the CDR3 is TGTGCCATCAGCTCCGGGACAGGGAGCCACGAGCAGTACTTC. As protein: CAISSGTGSHEQYF.

A note on this clonotype: The CDR3 does not close with the conserved phenylalanine or tryptophan, likely indicating a read error. The V gene is TRBV11-2, the J gene TRBJ2-2, with unresolved D. The CDR3 is 13 amino acids. Germline CDR1 and CDR2: SGHAT and FQNNGV. Trimming pared 7 bases from V and 6 bases from J, leaving 12 bases between. The CDR3 bases are TGTGCCAGCACCAACTTAGTACCCGGGGAGCTGTTTTCT. Amino acids: CASTNLVPGELFS.

The chain carries TRBV7-2 and TRBJ1-1; a possible D gene is TRBD1 (5 bases). Germline V gene sequence: CDR1 SGHTA, CDR2 FQGNSA. Trimming cost V 7 bases and J 4 bases, with 16 bases left between them. This CDR3 has 14 amino acids. CDR3 region: CASTWDAGGTEAFF. CDR3 DNA sequence: TGTGCCAGCACCTGGGACGCGGGCGGCACTGAAGCTTTCTTT.

This clonotype appeared a few times. The rearrangement links TRBV18 to TRBJ2-1; 10 bases map to TRBD2. With 3 bases clipped from V and 0 bases from J, the junction kept 5 bases outside the gene matches. CDR3 size: 17 residues. CDR1 is KGHSH and CDR2 is LQKENI in the germline V gene. This CDR3 reads CASSPALAGASYNEQFF. The DNA for the CDR3 is TGTGCCAGCTCACCGGCGCTAGCGGGAGCCTCCTACAATGAGCAGTTCTTC.

The J gene is TRBJ2-2, the V gene TRBV24-1, with a weak D call TRBD1 (6 bases). The germline CDR1 and CDR2 sequences are KGHDR and SFDVKD. There are 14 residues in the CDR3. V was clipped by 5 bases and J by 6 bases, with 12 bases between them. The CDR3 nucleotides are TGTGCCACCAGTGCTGGGGGCTTTGCCGGGGAGCTGTTTTTT. This sequence encodes CATSAGGFAGELFF.

The rearrangement joins TRBV25-1 to TRBJ2-7; D not resolved. The V end lost 5 bases, the J end lost 4 bases, and 15 bases lay between the germline ends. Germline lookup yields CDR1 MGHDK and CDR2 SYGVNS. The CDR3 consists of 14 residues. CDR3 protein: CASSSPGRRYEQYF. The CDR3 DNA sequence: TGTGCCAGCAGTTCCCCTGGGCGGCGTTACGAGCAGTACTTC.

This clonotype has only a few counts. The chain has TRBV2 and TRBJ2-1; the D is unclear. The CDR3 is made up of 16 amino acids. Germline loops: CDR1 SNHLY, CDR2 FYNNEI. V lost 6 bases, J lost 0 bases, and 15 bases lay in between. CDR3 amino acids: CASRPRTVSSYNEQFF. For the CDR3, the DNA is TGTGCCAGCAGACCCAGGACCGTGAGCTCCTACAATGAGCAGTTCTTC.

This clonotype was counted only a few times. The V and J genes are TRBV5-1 and TRBJ2-1; TRBD2 matches 11 bases. Germline loops: CDR1 SGHRS, CDR2 YFSETQ. J lost 0 bases, V lost 4 bases, and 6 bases had no gene match. The CDR3 extends over 17 amino acids. The CDR3 sequence is CASSLVGLADSYNEQFF. CDR3 coding DNA: TGCGCCAGCAGCCTGGTGGGACTAGCGGACTCCTACAATGAGCAGTTCTTC. The entire variable domain, with the rest obtained from reference TRBV5-1 and TRBJ2-1, is as follows: KAGVTQTPRYLIKTRGQQVTLSCSPISGHRSVSWYQQTPGQGLQFLFEYFSETQRNKGNFPGRFSGRQFSNSRSEMNVSTLELGDSALYLCASSLVGLADSYNEQFFGPGTRLTVL.

The gene calls are TRBV5-1 and TRBJ2-1; maybe TRBD1 (5 bases). Germline lookup yields CDR1 SGHRS and CDR2 YFSETQ. The CDR3 extends over 15 amino acids. Trimming left V 4 bases short and J 2 bases short, with 13 bases between. CDR3 sequence reads: CASSPEGVTYNEQFF. CDR3 DNA sequence: TGCGCCAGCAGCCCCGAAGGGGTTACCTACAATGAGCAGTTCTTC.